This record looks at one T cell receptor beta chain sequence and its context. Its antigen is not known. Generated by immunoSEQ multiplex PCR, the TCRdb table keeps only in-frame clones and is missing some. The sample includes about 120,000 clones, 92% of them seen just once. This sample is drawn from a study of T cell responses to AZD1222 COVID-19 vaccine. J gave up 8 bases and V 5 bases, and 12 bases lay outside the gene matches. The germline gives CDR1 SGHVS, CDR2 FQNEAQ. The CDR3 has 17 residues. Study-wide results and limits: CD4 TCRs covered the whole spike, strongest at regions 160-218 and 743-854.

The material sequenced was peripheral blood, taken on day 0 of AZD1222 vaccination. The rearrangement links TRBV7-8 to TRBJ2-1; 13 nucleotides align to TRBD2. This TCR came from an adult in good health. The DNA for the CDR3 is TGTGCCAGCAGCACCAGGATGGGGACTAGCGGGATGGATGAGCAGTTCTTC. Its translation is CASSTRMGTSGMDEQFF.